What follows is one TCR beta chain and its context. Its antigen remains unidentified. Per the germline V gene, CDR1 is MGHRA and CDR2 is YSYEKL. V was cut by 0 bases and J by 0 bases, with 12 bases left in between. The CDR3 runs to 17 residues. The sample comes from a study of CD8+ T cells in alopecia areata. Study observations and caveats: Sequenced scalp T cells also include alphabeta T cells resident in normal skin.

As for treatment: oral pan-JAK inhibitor, 5-10 mg twice daily. Extracted RNA was reverse transcribed into cDNA, the sequencing template. The repertoire was sequenced with immunoSEQ multiplex PCR; TCRdb's copy has only in-frame clones and lacks some. The sample lists more than 150,000 clones; 40% to 65% were seen once. Specimen: CD8+ T cells sorted from blood, collected around week 54, from a patient treated with tofacitinib. The origin of this receptor is a human donor with alopecia areata. The chain recombines TRBV4-1 with TRBJ2-1, with D perhaps matching TRBD1 or TRBD2 (5 bases each). The CDR3 spells CASSQEPTGTSYNEQFF. The CDR3 bases are TGCGCCAGCAGCCAAGAACCTACGGGGACCTCCTACAATGAGCAGTTCTTC.